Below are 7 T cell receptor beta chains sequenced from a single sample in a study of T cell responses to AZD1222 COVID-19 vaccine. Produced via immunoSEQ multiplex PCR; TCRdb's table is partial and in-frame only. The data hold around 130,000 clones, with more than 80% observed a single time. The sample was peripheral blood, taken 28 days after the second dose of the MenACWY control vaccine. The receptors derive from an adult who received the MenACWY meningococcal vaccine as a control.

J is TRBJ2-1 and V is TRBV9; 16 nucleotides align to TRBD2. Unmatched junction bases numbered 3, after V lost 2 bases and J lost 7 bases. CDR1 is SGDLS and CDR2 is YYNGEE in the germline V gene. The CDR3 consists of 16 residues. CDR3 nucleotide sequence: TGTGCCAGCAGCGTGGGACTAGCGGGAGGGCTTAATGAGCAGTTCTTC. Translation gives CASSVGLAGGLNEQFF.

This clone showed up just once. Here the CDR3 reads CASSLGGNTGELFF. DNA for the CDR3: TGTGCCAGCAGCTTGGGGGGAAACACCGGGGAGCTGTTTTTT. The chain recombines TRBV5-6 with TRBJ2-2; no reliable D call. CDR1 and CDR2 from the germline V gene are SGHDT and YYEEEE. The CDR3 has 14 residues. V was shortened by 0 bases and J by 2 bases, with 5 bases between the two germline ends.

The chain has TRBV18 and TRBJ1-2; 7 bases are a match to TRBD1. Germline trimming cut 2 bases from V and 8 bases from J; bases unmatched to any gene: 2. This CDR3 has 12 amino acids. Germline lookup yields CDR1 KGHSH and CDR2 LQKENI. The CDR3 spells CASSPLGGGYTF. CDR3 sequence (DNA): TGTGCCAGCTCACCATTAGGGGGCGGCTACACCTTC.

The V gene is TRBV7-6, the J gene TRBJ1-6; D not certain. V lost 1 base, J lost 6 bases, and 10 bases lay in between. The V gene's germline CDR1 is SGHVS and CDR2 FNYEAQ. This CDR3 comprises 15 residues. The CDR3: CASSLEEGGNSPLHF. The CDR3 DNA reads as TGTGCCAGCAGCTTAGAGGAGGGTGGTAATTCACCCCTCCACTTT.

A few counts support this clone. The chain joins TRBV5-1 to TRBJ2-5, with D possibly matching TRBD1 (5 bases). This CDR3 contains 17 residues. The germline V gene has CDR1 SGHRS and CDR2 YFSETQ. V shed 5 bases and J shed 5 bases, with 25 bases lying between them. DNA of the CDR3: TGCGCCAGCAGTGCAAAAGGGTCCAGGGTGGTTTGGGAGACCCAGTACTTC. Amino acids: CASSAKGSRVVWETQYF.

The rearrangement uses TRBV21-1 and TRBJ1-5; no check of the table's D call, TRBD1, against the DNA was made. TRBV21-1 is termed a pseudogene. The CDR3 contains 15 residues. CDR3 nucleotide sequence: TGTGCCAGCAGCAATAACGGACAGGGGGATCAGCCCCAGCATTTT. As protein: CASSNNGQGDQPQHF.

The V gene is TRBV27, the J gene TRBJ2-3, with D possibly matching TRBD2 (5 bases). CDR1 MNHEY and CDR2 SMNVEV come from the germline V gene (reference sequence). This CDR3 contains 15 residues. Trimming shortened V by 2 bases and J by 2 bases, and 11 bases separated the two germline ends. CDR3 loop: CASSLGAADTDTQYF. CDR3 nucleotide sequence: TGTGCCAGCAGTTTAGGAGCGGCGGACACAGATACGCAGTATTTT.